This T cell receptor beta chain was profiled in a study of T cell responses to AZD1222 COVID-19 vaccine. General observations from the study: Only 5 or 6 people who got AZD1222 tested seropositive at baseline. There were mostly white British donors and more females than males, and clonal diversity was possibly underestimated.

With 4 bases removed from V and 10 bases from J, the gap between germline ends came to 25 bases. The CDR3 totals 16 residues. Germline lookup yields CDR1 SGHAT and CDR2 FQNNGV. Sequenced by immunoSEQ multiplex PCR; TCRdb stores in-frame clones only, minus some. The table shows some 90,000 clones, with approximately 91% occurring only once. Remarks on this clone: The antigen is not known.

The material was peripheral blood, obtained on day 0 of AZD1222 vaccination. The V and J genes are TRBV11-2 and TRBJ1-1; a weak D match, TRBD1 (6 bases). The TCR comes from an adult in good health. The CDR3 region has the DNA TGTGCCAGCAGCTCGGCCGGGACATCTGACATCCGAGGAGCTTTCTTT. Encoded protein: CASSSAGTSDIRGAFF.